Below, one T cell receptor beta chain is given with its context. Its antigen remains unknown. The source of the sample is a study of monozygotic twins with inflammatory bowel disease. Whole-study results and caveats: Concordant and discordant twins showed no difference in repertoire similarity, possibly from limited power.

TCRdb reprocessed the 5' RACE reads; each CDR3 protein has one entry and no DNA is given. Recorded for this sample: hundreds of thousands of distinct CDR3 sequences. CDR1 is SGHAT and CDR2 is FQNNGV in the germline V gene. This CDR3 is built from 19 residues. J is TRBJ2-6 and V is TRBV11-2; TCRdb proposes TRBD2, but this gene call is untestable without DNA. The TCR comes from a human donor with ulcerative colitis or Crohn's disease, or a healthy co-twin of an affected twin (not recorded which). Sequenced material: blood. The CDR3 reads CASSDRRETSSSGANVLTF.